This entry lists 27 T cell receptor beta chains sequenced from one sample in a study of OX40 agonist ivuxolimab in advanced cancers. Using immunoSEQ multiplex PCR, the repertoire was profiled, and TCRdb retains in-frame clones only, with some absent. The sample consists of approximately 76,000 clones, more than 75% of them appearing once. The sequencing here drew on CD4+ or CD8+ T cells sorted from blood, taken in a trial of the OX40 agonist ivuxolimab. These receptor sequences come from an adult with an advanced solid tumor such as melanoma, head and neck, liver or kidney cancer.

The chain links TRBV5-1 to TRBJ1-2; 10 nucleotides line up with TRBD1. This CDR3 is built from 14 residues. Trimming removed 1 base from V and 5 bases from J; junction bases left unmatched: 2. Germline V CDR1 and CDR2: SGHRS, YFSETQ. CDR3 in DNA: TGCGCCAGCAGCTTGCGGGGACAGGGGTATGGCTACACCTTC. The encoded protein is CASSLRGQGYGYTF. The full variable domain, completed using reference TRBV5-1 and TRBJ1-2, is KAGVTQTPRYLIKTRGQQVTLSCSPISGHRSVSWYQQTPGQGLQFLFEYFSETQRNKGNFPGRFSGRQFSNSRSEMNVSTLELGDSALYLCASSLRGQGYGYTFGSGTRLTVV.

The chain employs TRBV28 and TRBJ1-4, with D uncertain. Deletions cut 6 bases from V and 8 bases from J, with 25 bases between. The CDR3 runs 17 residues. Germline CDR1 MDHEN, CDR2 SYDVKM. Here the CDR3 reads CASSPSRRALALEKLFF. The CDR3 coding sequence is TGTGCCAGCAGCCCGTCAAGACGGGCCCTTGCCCTAGAAAAACTGTTTTTT.

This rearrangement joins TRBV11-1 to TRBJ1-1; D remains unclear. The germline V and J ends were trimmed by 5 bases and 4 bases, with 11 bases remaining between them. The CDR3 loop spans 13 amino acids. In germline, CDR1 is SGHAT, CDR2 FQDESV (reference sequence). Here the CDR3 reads CASSPDRGTEAFF. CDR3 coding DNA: TGTGCCAGCAGCCCGGATCGGGGCACTGAAGCTTTCTTT.

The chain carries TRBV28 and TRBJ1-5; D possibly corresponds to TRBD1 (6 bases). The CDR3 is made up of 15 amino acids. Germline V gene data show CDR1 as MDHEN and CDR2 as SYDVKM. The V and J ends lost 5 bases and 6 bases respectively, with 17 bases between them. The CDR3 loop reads CASSTDRQWSQPQHF. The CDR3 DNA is TGTGCCAGCAGTACTGACAGGCAGTGGAGTCAGCCCCAGCATTTT.

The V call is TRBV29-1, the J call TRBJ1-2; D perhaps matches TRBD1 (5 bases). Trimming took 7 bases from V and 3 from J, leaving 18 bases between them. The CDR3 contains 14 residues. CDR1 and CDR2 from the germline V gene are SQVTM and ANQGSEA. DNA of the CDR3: TGCAGCGCCTCCTCGGGGGGGAAAGACTATGGCTACACCTTC. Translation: CSASSGGKDYGYTF.

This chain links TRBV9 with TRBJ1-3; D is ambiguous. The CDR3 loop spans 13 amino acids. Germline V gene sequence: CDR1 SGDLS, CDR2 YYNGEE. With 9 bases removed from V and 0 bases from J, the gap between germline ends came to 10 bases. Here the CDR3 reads CATIRVSGNTIYF. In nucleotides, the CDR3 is TGTGCCACAATACGCGTCTCTGGAAACACCATATATTTT.

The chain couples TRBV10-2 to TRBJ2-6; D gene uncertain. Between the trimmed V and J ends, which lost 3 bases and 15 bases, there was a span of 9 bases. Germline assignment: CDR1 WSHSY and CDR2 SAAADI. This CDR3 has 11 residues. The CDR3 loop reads CASSERIDLTF. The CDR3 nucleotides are TGCGCCAGCAGTGAAAGGATCGACCTGACTTTC.

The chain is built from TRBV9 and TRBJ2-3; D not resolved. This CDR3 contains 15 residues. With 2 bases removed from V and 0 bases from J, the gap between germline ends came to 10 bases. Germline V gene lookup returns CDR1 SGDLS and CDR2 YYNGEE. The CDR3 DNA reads TGTGCCAGCAGCGTGACCCCCATTAGCACAGATACGCAGTATTTT. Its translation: CASSVTPISTDTQYF.

CDR3 in DNA: TGTGCCAGCAGCCCCCGGACAGGGACTAACTATGGCTACACCTTC. Encoded protein: CASSPRTGTNYGYTF. This rearrangement joins TRBV7-8 to TRBJ1-2; 8 bases map to TRBD1. This CDR3 has 15 residues. Looked up from germline, CDR1 is SGHVS and CDR2 is FQNEAQ. V trimming: 5 bases; J trimming: 0 bases; junction bases outside the gene matches: 5.

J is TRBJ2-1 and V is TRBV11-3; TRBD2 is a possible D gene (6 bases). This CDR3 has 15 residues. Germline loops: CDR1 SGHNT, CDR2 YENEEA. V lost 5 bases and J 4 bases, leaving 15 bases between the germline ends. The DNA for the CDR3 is TGTGCCAGCAGCCCAGGGAGTGCGGGGTACAATGAGCAGTTCTTC. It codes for CASSPGSAGYNEQFF.

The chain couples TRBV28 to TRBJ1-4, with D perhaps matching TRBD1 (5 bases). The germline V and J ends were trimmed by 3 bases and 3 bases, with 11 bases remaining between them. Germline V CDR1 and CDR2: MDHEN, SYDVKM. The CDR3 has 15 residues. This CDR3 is CASSFGGAANEKLFF. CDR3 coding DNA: TGTGCCAGCAGTTTTGGAGGGGCGGCTAATGAAAAACTGTTTTTT.

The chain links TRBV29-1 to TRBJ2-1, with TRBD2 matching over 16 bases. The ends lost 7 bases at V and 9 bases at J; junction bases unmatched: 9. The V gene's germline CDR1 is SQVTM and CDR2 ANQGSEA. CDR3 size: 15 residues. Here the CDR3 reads CSAIAGLAGGIEQFF. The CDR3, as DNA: TGCAGCGCCATCGCGGGACTAGCGGGAGGGATTGAGCAGTTCTTC.

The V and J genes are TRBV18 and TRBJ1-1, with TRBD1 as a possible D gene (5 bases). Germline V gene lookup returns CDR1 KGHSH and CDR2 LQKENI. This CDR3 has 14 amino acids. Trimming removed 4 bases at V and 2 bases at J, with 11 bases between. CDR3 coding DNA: TGTGCCAGCTCACGGGGGGACCTAAACACTGAAGCTTTCTTT. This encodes CASSRGDLNTEAFF.

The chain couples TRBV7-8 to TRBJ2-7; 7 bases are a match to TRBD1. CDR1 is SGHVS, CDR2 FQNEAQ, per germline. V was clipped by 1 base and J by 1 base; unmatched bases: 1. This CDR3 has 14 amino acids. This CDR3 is CASSLGDRSYEQYF. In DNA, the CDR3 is TGTGCCAGCAGCTTAGGGGACAGATCCTACGAGCAGTACTTC.

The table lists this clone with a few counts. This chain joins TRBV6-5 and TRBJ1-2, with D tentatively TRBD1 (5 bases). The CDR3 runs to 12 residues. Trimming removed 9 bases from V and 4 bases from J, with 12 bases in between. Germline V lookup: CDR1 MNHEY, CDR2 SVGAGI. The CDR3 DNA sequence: TGTGCCAGTTCGGGACGGATCTATGGCTACACCTTC. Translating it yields CASSGRIYGYTF.

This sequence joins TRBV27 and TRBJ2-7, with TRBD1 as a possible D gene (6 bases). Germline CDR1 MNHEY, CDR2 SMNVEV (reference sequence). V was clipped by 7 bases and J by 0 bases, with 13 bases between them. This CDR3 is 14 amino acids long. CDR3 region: CASTAQGSSYEQYF. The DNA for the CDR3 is TGTGCCAGCACTGCACAGGGAAGCTCCTACGAGCAGTACTTC.

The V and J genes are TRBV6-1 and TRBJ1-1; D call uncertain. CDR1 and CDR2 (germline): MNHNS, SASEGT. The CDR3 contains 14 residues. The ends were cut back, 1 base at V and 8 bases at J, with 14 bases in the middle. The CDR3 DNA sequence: TGTGCCAGCAGTGAAGGGAGAGCGACGACGGAAGCTTTCTTT. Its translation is CASSEGRATTEAFF.

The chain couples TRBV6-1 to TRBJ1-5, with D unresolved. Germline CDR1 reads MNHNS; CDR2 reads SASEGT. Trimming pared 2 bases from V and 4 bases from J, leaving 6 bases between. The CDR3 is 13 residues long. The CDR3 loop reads CASSESGNQPQHF. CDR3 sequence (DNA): TGTGCCAGCAGTGAATCGGGGAATCAGCCCCAGCATTTT.

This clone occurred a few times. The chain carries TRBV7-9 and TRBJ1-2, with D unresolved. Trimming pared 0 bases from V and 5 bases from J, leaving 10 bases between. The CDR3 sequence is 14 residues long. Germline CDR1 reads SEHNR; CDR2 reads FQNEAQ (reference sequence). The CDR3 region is CASSLAGGRYGYTF. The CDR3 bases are TGTGCCAGCAGCTTAGCGGGCGGGAGGTATGGCTACACCTTC.

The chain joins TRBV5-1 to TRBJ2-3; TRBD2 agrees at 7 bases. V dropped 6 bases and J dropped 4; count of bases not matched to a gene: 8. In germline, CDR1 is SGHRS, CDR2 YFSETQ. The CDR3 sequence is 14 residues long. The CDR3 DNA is TGCGCCAGCAACGGACTAGGTAGGGCAGATACGCAGTATTTT. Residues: CASNGLGRADTQYF.

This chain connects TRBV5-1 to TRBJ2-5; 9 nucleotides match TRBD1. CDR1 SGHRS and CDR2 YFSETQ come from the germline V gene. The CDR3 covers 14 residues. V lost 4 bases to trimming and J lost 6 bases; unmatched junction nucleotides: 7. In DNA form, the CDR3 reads TGCGCCAGCAGCCCAGGGACAGGGTGGAAGACCCAGTACTTC. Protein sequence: CASSPGTGWKTQYF.

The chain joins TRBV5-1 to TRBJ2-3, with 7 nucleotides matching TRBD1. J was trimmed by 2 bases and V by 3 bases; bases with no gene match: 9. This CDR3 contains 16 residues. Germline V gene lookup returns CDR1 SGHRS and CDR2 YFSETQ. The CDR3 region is CASSWTTGPNTDTQYF. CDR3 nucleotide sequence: TGCGCCAGCAGCTGGACGACAGGGCCTAACACAGATACGCAGTATTTT.

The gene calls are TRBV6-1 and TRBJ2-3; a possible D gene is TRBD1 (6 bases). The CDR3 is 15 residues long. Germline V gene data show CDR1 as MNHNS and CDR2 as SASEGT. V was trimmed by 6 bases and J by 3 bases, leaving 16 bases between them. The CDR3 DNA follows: TGTGCCAGCAGGGGGAACAGGGTAGGGACAGATACGCAGTATTTT. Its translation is CASRGNRVGTDTQYF.

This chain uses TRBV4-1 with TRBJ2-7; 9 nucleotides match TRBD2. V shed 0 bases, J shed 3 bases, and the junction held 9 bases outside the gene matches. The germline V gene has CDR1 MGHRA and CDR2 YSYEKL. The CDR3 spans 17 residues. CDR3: CASSQDSGSGRNYEQYF. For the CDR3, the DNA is TGCGCCAGCAGCCAAGACTCTGGAAGCGGGAGGAACTACGAGCAGTACTTC.

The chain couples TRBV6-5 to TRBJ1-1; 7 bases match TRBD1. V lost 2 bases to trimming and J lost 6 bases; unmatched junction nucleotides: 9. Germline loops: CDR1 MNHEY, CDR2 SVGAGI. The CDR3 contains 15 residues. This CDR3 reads CASSYTRQGGSEAFF. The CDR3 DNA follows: TGTGCCAGCAGTTACACCCGACAGGGTGGGTCTGAAGCTTTCTTT.

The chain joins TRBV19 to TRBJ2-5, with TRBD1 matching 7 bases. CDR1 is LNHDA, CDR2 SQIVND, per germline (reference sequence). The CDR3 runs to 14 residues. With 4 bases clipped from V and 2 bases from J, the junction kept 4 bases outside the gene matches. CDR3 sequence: CASSKGASQETQYF. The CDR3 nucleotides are TGTGCCAGTAGTAAGGGGGCTTCTCAAGAGACCCAGTACTTC.

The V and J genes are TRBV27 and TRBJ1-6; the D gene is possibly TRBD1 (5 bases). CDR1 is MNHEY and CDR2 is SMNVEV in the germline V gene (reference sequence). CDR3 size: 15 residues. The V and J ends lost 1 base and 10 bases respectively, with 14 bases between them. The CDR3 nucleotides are TGTGCCAGCAGTTTATTTGCAGGGAAGGGGTCACCCCTCCACTTT. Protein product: CASSLFAGKGSPLHF.